This record concerns one T cell receptor (beta chain) sequence. Antigen: not known. This record comes from a study of shared clonotypes between healthy human individuals. At the level of the study: Three plates each covered CD4 naive and memory; CD8 naive two, CD8 memory one. Study-wide points: Richness estimates generally favored naive over memory subsets.

The CDR3 extends over 19 amino acids. CDR1 SGHRS and CDR2 YFSETQ come from the germline V gene. After removal of 4 bases from V and 2 bases from J, the junction contained 16 bases not matched to a gene. Donors included only healthy HIV-negative adults lacking recent acute infections or vaccinations. Adults of Caucasian background living in Nashville, Tennessee made up all donors. TCRdb keeps only in-frame clones here, not all; method: immunoSEQ multiplex PCR. The table lists 550,000 to 850,000 clones, approximately 79% of them singletons. The sample was memory CD4+ T cells sorted from blood. Subset meaning: CD45RA-negative fraction. The sequence came from a woman aged 25 to 39 in good health. The chain carries TRBV5-1 and TRBJ2-7; 12 bases fit TRBD1. Here the CDR3 reads CASSPGTGGGRRGPYEQYF. DNA of the CDR3: TGCGCCAGCAGCCCAGGGACAGGGGGCGGAAGAAGGGGGCCCTACGAGCAGTACTTC.